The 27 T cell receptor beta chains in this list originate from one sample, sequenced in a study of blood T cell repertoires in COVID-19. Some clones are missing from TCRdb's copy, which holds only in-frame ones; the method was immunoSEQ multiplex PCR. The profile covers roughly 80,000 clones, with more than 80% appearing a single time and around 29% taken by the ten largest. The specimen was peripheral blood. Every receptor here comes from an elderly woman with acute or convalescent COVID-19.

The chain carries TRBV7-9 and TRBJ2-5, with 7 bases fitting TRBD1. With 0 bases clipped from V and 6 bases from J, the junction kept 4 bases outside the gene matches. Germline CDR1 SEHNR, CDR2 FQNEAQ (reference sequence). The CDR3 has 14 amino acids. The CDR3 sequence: CASSLAQQGQTQYF. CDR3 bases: TGTGCCAGCAGCTTAGCCCAACAGGGGCAGACCCAGTACTTC.

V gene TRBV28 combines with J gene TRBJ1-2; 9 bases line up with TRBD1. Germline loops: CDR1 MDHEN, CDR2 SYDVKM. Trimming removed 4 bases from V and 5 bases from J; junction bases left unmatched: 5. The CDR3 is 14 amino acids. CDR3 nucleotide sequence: TGTGCCAGCAGTTCCGGACAGGGGAGATATGGCTACACCTTC. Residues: CASSSGQGRYGYTF.

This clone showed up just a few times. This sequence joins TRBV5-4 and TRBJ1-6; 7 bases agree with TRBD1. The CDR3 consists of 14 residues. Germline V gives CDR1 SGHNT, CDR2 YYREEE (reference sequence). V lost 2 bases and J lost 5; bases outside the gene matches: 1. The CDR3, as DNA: TGTGCCAGCAGCTTTGACAGGGATAATTCACCCCTCCACTTT. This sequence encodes CASSFDRDNSPLHF.

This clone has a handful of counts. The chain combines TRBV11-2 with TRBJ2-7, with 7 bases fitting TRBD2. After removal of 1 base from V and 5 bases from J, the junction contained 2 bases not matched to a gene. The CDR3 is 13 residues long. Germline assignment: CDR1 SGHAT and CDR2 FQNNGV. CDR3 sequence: CASSLGLADEQYF. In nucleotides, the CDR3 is TGTGCCAGCAGCTTAGGGCTAGCGGACGAGCAGTACTTC. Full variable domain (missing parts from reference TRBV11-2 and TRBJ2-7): EAGVAQSPRYKIIEKRQSVAFWCNPISGHATLYWYQQILGQGPKLLIQFQNNGVVDDSQLPKDRFSAERLKGVDSTLKIQPAKLEDSAVYLCASSLGLADEQYFGPGTRLTVT.

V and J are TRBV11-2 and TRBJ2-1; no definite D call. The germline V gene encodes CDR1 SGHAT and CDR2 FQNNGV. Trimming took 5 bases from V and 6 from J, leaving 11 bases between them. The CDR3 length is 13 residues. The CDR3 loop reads CASSPSPLNEQFF. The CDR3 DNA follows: TGTGCCAGCAGCCCGAGCCCACTCAATGAGCAGTTCTTC.

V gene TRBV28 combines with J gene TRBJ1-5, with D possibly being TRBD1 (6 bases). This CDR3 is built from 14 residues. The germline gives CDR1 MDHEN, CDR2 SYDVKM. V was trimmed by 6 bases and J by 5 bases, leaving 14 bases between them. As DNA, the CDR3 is TGTGCCAGCAGCCCTGGGACACGACATCAGCCCCAGCATTTT. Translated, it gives CASSPGTRHQPQHF.

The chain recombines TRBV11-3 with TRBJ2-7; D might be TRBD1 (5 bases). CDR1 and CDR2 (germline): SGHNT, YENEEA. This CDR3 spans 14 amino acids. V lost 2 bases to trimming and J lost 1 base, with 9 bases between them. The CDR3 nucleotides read TGTGCCAGCAGCTTACAAGGGGATTCCTACGAGCAGTACTTC. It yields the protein CASSLQGDSYEQYF. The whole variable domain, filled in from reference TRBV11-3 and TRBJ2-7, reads EAGVVQSPRYKIIEKKQPVAFWCNPISGHNTLYWYLQNLGQGPELLIRYENEEAVDDSQLPKDRFSAERLKGVDSTLKIQPAELGDSAVYLCASSLQGDSYEQYFGPGTRLTVT.

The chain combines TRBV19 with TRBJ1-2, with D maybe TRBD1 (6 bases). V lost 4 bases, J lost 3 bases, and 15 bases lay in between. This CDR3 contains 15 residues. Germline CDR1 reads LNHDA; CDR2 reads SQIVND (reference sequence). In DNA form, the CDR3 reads TGTGCCAGTAGTAGGGGGGGCAGTTCCTACTATGGCTACACCTTC. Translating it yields CASSRGGSSYYGYTF.

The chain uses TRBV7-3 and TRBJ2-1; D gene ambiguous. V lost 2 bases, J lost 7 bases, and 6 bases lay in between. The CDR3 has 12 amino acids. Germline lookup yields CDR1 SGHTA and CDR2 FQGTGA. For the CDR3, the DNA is TGTGCCAGCAGCTTAGGGCTAAATGAGCAGTTCTTC. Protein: CASSLGLNEQFF.

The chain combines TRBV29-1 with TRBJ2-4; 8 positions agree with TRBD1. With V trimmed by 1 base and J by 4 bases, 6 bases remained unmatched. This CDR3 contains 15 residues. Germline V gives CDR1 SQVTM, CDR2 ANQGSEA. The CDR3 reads CSVEALGTGKNIQYF. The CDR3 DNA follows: TGCAGCGTTGAAGCCCTAGGGACAGGTAAAAACATTCAGTACTTC.

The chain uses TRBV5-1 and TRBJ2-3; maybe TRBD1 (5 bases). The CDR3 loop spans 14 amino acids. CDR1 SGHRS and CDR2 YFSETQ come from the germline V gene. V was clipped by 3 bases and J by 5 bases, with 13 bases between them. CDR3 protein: CASSSGQGQDTQYF. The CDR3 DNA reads TGCGCCAGCAGCTCAGGACAAGGACAAGATACGCAGTATTTT.

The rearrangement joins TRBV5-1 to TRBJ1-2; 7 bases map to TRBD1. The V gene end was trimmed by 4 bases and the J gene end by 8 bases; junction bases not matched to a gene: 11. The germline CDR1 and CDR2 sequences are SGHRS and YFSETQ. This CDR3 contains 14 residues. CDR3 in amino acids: CASSRSFQGDGYTF. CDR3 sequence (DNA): TGCGCCAGCAGCCGAAGCTTCCAGGGGGACGGCTACACCTTC. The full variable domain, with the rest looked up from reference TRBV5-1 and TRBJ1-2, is KAGVTQTPRYLIKTRGQQVTLSCSPISGHRSVSWYQQTPGQGLQFLFEYFSETQRNKGNFPGRFSGRQFSNSRSEMNVSTLELGDSALYLCASSRSFQGDGYTFGSGTRLTVV.

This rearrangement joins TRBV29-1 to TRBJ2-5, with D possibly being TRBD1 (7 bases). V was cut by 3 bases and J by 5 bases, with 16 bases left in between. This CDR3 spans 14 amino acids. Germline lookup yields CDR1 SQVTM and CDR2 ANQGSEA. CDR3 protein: CSVDGVSGGETQYF. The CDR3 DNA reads TGCAGCGTTGATGGGGTATCAGGGGGGGAGACCCAGTACTTC. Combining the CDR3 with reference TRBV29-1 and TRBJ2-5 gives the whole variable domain SAVISQKPSRDICQRGTSLTIQCQVDSQVTMMFWYRQQPGQSLTLIATANQGSEATYESGFVIDKFPISRPNLTFSTLTVSNMSPEDSSIYLCSVDGVSGGETQYFGPGTRLLVL.

The CDR3 is CASSPQGFFALGYNEQFF. The CDR3, as DNA: TGTGCCAGCAGCCCACAGGGGTTTTTCGCACTTGGCTACAATGAGCAGTTCTTC. This chain links TRBV3-1 (or the pseudogene TRBV3-2) with TRBJ2-1; 7 nucleotides line up with TRBD1. The CDR3 has 18 residues. The trim removed 4 bases at V and 3 bases at J, leaving 15 bases unmatched. Germline V lookup: CDR1 LGHDT, CDR2 YNNKEL (reference sequence).

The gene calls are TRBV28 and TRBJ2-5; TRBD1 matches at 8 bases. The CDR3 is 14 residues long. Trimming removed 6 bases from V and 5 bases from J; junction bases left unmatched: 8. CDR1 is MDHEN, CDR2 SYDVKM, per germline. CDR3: CASRAGGTYETQYF. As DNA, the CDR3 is TGTGCCAGCAGGGCAGGGGGCACCTACGAGACCCAGTACTTC.

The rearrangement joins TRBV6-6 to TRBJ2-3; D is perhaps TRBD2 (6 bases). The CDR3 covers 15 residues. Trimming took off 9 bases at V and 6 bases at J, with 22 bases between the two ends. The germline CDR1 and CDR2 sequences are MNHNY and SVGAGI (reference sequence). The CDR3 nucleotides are TGTGCCAGTCGGGCGGGATTTTCAAGAGGGGATACGCAGTATTTT. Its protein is CASRAGFSRGDTQYF.

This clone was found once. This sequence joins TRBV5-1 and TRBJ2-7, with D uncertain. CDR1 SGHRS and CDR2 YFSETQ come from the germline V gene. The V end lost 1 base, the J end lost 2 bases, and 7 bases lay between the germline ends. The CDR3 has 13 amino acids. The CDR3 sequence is CASSLNRAYEQYF. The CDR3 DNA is TGCGCCAGCAGCTTGAACCGCGCCTACGAGCAGTACTTC.

This CDR3 is CASSSRTGAPKKLFF. The CDR3, as DNA: TGTGCCAGCAGCTCAAGGACAGGGGCCCCCAAAAAACTGTTTTTT. The chain is built from TRBV13 and TRBJ1-4; 9 bases map to TRBD1. Germline CDR1 is PRHDT and CDR2 is FYEKMQ (reference sequence). The V segment lost 4 bases and the J segment 9 bases; nucleotides outside the gene matches: 9. The CDR3 has 15 amino acids.

CDR3 coding DNA: TGTGCCAGCAGCGTAGGGGCACGGAATGAGCAGTTCTTC. Translating gives CASSVGARNEQFF. The chain links TRBV9 to TRBJ2-1; D gene unclear. This CDR3 contains 13 residues. Germline CDR1 is SGDLS and CDR2 is YYNGEE. Trimming took 0 bases from V and 7 from J, leaving 8 bases between them.

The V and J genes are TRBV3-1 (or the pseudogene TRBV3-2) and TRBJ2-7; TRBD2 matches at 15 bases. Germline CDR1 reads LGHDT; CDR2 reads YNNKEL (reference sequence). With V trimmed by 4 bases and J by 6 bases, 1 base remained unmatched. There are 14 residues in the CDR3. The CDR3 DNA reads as TGTGCCAGCAGCCTGGGACTAGCGGGAGGCGAGCAGTACTTC. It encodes CASSLGLAGGEQYF.

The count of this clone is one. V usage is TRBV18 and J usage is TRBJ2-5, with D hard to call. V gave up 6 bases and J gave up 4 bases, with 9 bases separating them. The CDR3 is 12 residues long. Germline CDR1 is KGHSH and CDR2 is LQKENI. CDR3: CASSSPGETQYF. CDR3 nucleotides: TGTGCCAGCTCGTCTCCCGGAGAGACCCAGTACTTC.

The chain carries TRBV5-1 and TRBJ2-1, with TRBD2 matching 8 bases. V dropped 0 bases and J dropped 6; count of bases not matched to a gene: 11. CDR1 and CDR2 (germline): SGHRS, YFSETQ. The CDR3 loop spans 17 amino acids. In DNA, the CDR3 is TGCGCCAGCAGCTTGGCCAAAACTAGCGGAGCTTTCAATGAGCAGTTCTTC. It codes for CASSLAKTSGAFNEQFF.

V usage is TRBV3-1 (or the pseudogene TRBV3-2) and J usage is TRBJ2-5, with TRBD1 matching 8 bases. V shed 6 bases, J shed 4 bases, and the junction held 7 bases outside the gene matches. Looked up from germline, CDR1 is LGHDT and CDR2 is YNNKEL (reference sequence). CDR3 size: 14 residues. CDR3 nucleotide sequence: TGTGCCAGCAGTCCGACAGGGGCTTTAGAGACCCAGTACTTC. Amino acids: CASSPTGALETQYF.

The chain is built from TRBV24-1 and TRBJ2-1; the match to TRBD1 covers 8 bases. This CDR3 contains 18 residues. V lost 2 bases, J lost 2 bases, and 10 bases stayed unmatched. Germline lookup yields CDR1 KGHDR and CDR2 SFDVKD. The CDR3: CATSDSGQVRTAYNEQFF. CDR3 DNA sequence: TGTGCCACCAGTGATTCGGGACAGGTGAGGACCGCCTACAATGAGCAGTTCTTC.

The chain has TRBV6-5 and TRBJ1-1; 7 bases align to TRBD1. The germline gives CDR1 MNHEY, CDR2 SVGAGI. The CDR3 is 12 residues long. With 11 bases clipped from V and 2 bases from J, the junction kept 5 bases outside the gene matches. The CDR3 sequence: CACEGANTEAFF. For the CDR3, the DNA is TGTGCCTGCGAGGGGGCTAACACTGAAGCTTTCTTT.

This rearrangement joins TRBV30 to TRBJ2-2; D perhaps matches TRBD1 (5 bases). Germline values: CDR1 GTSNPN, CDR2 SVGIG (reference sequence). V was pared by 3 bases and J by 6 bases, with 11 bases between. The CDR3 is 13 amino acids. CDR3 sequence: CAWSVRDAGELFF. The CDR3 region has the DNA TGTGCCTGGAGCGTCAGGGATGCCGGGGAGCTGTTTTTT.

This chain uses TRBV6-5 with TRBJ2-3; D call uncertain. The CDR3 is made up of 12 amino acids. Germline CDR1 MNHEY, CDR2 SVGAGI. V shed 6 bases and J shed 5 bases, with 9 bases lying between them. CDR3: CASSPPRDTQYF. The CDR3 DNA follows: TGTGCCAGCAGCCCCCCCCGAGATACGCAGTATTTT.